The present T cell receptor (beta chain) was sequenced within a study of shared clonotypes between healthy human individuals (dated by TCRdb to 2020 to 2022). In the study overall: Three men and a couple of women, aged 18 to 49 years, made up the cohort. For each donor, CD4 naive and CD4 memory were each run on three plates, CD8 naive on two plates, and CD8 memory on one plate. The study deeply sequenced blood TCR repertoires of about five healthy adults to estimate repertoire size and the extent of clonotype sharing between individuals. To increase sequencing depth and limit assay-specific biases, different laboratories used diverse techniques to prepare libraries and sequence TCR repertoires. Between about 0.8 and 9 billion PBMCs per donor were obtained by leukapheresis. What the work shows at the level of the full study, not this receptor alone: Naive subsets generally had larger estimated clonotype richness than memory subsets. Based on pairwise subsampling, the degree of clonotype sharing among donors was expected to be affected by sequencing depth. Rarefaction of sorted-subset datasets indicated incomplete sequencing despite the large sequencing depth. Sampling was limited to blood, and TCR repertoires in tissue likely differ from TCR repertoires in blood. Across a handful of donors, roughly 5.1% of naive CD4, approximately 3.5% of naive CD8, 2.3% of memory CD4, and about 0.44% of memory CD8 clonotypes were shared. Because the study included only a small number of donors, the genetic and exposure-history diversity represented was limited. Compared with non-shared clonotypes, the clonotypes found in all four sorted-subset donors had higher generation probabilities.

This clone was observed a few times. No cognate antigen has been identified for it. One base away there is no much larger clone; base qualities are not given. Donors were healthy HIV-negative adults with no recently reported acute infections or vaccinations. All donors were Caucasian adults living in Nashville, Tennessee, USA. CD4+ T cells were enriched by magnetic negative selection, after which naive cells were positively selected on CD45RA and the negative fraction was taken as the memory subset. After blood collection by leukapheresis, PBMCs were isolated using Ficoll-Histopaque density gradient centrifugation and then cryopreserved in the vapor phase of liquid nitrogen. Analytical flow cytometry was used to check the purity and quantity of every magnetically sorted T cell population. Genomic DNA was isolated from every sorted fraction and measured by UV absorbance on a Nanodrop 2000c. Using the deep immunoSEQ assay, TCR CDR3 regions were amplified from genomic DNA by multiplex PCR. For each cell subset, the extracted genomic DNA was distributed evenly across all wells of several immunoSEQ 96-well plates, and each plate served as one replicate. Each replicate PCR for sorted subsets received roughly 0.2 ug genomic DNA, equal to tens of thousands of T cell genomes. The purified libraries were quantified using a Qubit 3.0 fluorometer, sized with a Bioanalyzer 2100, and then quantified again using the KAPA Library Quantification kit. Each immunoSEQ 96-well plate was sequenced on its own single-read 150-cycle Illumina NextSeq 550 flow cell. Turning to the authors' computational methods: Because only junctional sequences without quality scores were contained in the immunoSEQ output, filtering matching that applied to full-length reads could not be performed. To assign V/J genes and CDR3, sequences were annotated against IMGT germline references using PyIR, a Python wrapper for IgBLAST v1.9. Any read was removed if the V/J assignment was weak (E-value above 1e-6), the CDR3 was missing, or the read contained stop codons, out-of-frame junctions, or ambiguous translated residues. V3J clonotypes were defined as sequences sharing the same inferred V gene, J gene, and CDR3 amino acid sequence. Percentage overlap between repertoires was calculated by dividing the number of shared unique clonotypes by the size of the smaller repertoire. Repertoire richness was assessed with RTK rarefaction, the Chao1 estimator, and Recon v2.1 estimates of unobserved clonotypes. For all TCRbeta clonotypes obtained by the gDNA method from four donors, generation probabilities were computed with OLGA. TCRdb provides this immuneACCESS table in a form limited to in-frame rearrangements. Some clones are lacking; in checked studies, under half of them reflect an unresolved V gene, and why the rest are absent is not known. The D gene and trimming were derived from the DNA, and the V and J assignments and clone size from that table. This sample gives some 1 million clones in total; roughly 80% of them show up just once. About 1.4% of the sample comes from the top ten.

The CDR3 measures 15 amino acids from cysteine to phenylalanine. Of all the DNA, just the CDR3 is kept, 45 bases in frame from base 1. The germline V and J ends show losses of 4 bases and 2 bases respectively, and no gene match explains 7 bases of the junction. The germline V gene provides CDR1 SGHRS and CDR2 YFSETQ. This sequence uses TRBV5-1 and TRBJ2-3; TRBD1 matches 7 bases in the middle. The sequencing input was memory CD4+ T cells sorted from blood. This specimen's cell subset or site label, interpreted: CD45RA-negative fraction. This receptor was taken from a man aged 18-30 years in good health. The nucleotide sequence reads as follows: TGCGCCAGCAGCCCACAGGGGCCCGCCACAGATACGCAGTATTTT. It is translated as CASSPQGPATDTQYF.